A single TCR beta chain is shown here with its context. Its antigen is not identified. The PCR made use of 60 Vbeta and 13 Jbeta primers. Produced via immunoSEQ multiplex PCR; TCRdb's table is partial and in-frame only. The sample has some 87,000 clones, more than 60% seen once. Germline V gene lookup returns CDR1 SGHVS and CDR2 FNYEAQ. V was cut by 5 bases and J by 6 bases, with 11 bases left in between. This CDR3 has 13 amino acids. This record belongs to a study of cytomegalovirus exposure and HLA in healthy donors. Study-wide points: A later analysis showed HLA-associated TCR beta chains outstripping equally common others in clonal expansion. Rarity held for most TCR sequences, but there were some public TCRs that occurred in many donors.

All the people who gave samples were healthy bone marrow donors. The TCR comes from a man aged 18 to 35 in good health and CMV-seropositive. Sequencing was carried out using PBMCs. V is TRBV7-6 and J is TRBJ2-1; no firm D call. The CDR3 here is CASSQRLFNEQFF. The CDR3 DNA sequence: TGTGCCAGCAGCCAAAGACTTTTCAATGAGCAGTTCTTC. Full variable domain (rest looked up from reference TRBV7-6 and TRBJ2-1): GAGVSQSPRYKVTKRGQDVALRCDPISGHVSLYWYRQALGQGPEFLTYFNYEAQQDKSGLPNDRFSAERPEGSISTLTIQRTEQRDSAMYRCASSQRLFNEQFFGPGTRLTVL.